This is a list of T cell receptor beta chains from one sample in a study of beta chain features in type 1 diabetes. Data came from immunoSEQ multiplex PCR; TCRdb stores just in-frame clones and leaves some out. Here the sample spans about 260,000 clones, about 70% being singletons. The sequenced material came from naive CD4+ T cells from blood. The receptor source for this set is a man aged 25 to 45 in good health. CDR3s include the opening cysteine and the closing phenylalanine or tryptophan. The order of the fields is clone size, V gene, D gene, J gene, CDR3 DNA, CDR3 protein. D genes are given only for firm matches. Clone sizes are given selectively: once, few, many, or a class where the clone is expanded.

>NA|TRBV9|TRBD1|TRBJ2-7
TGTGCCAGCAGCGCGACAGGGTCGAACTACGAGCAGTACTTC
CASSATGSNYEQYF
>few|TRBV30|NA|TRBJ1-2
TGTGCCTGGGGCGCGAACTATGGCTACACCTTC
CAWGANYGYTF
>NA|TRBV29-1|TRBD1|TRBJ2-3
TGCAGCGTTGAGAGGCAGGGGGAAGTAAATACGCAGTATTTT
CSVERQGEVNTQYF
>NA|TRBV25-1|TRBD2|TRBJ2-3
TGTGCCAGCAGTGAATTGTGGCTAGCGGGAGGTTCAGATACGCAGTATTTT
CASSELWLAGGSDTQYF
>NA|TRBV30|NA|TRBJ2-7
TGTGCCTGGAGTCCAGGGTCCTACGAGCAGTACTTC
CAWSPGSYEQYF
>NA|TRBV7-2|NA|TRBJ2-5
TGTGCCAGCAGCTTAGATCGGGTAGAGACCCAGTACTTC
CASSLDRVETQYF
>NA|TRBV29-1|NA|TRBJ2-5
TGCAGCGTTGGACAAGGGGTCGATGAGACCCAGTACTTC
CSVGQGVDETQYF
>NA|TRBV9|TRBD2|TRBJ2-2
TGTGCCAGCAGCTCGAGGACTAGCGGGTCCCTCGGCACCGGGGAGCTGTTTTTT
CASSSRTSGSLGTGELFF
>NA|TRBV7-2|NA|TRBJ2-5
TGTGCCAGCAGCTCTCAAGAGACCCAGTACTTC
CASSSQETQYF
>NA|TRBV11-2|NA|TRBJ2-1
TGTGCCAGCAGCTTAACTGGCAGGGGCGGAGATGAGCAGTTCTTC
CASSLTGRGGDEQFF
>few|TRBV13|TRBD1|TRBJ1-5
TGTGCCAGCAGCTCTCGACAGGGAGGTCAGCCCCAGCATTTT
CASSSRQGGQPQHF
>NA|TRBV18|NA|TRBJ2-6
TGTGCCAGCTCACCAGTACCCGGGGCCAACGTCCTGACTTTC
CASSPVPGANVLTF
>NA|TRBV29-1|NA|TRBJ2-4
TGCAGCGGCCCCCGGTGGATAGCCAAAAACATTCAGTACTTC
CSGPRWIAKNIQYF
>NA|TRBV2|NA|TRBJ2-1
TGTGCCAGCGGGAAGTCTGAGCAGTTCTTC
CASGKSEQFF
>NA|TRBV29-1|TRBD2|TRBJ2-7
TGCAGCGGGGCCGGGACTAGTGTCGAGGTTTACGAGCAGTACTTC
CSGAGTSVEVYEQYF
>NA|TRBV2|NA|TRBJ1-2
TGTGCCAGCAGAACCGGGACGGAGTCTGTCTACACCTTC
CASRTGTESVYTF
>NA|TRBV29-1|TRBD2|TRBJ2-1
TGCAGCGTTGACTTGGGAAGAAGCGGGAGGTACAATGAGCAGTTCTTC
CSVDLGRSGRYNEQFF
>NA|TRBV30|NA|TRBJ1-1
TGTGCCTGGAGACCTCGGACCTTGGAAGCTTTCTTT
CAWRPRTLEAFF
>NA|TRBV6-5|NA|TRBJ1-2
TGTGCCAGCACCCCTGATGGGGGAGAGGGCTATGGCTACACCTTC
CASTPDGGEGYGYTF
>few|TRBV5-4|NA|TRBJ1-1
TGTGCCAGCAGCCAGGACAGAAACACTGAAGCTTTCTTT
CASSQDRNTEAFF
>NA|TRBV4-3|TRBD1|TRBJ2-1
TGCGCCAGCAGCCAAGCAGACAGGGTCTATGGGCAGTTCTTC
CASSQADRVYGQFF
>NA|TRBV18|NA|TRBJ2-3
TGTGCCAGCTCACCTCTTGCAGCGGATACGCAGTATTTT
CASSPLAADTQYF
>NA|TRBV25-1|TRBD2|TRBJ2-1
TGTGCCAGCAGTGAGCCCGGGACTAGCGGGAGGCGGAATGAGCAGTTCTTC
CASSEPGTSGRRNEQFF
>NA|TRBV5-1|NA|TRBJ2-3
TGCGCCAGCAGCTTGGAGGGGCCCCTCTACGACGATACGCAGTATTTT
CASSLEGPLYDDTQYF
>NA|TRBV7-9|NA|TRBJ1-1
TGTGCCAGCAGGGCGGTGAACACTGAAGCTTTCTTT
CASRAVNTEAFF
>NA|TRBV30|NA|TRBJ2-7
TGTGCCTGGAGTCGACCCGCCGGGAGAGAACAGTACTTC
CAWSRPAGREQYF
>NA|TRBV6-1|NA|TRBJ1-5
TGTGCCAGCAGTGACAGGGGCAATCAGCCCCAGCATTTT
CASSDRGNQPQHF
>NA|TRBV19|NA|TRBJ2-3
TGTGCCACTAGAACCCGGGGTTCAGATACGCAGTATTTT
CATRTRGSDTQYF
>NA|TRBV11-2|NA|TRBJ2-5
TGTGCCAGCAGCTCGAACCGCTGGACCGGGAGCCAAGAGACCCAGTACTTC
CASSSNRWTGSQETQYF
>NA|TRBV11-2|NA|TRBJ1-2
TGTGCCAGCAGCCGCAGGACAGAACTATATGGCTACACCTTC
CASSRRTELYGYTF
>few|TRBV10-3|NA|TRBJ2-5
TGTGCCATCAGTATCTTACCGGAGGAGACCCAGTACTTC
CAISILPEETQYF
>NA|TRBV7-2|TRBD1|TRBJ2-7
TGTGCCAGCAGCTTTCCGTTGGGACAGGGAAGCGAGCAGTACTTC
CASSFPLGQGSEQYF
>NA|TRBV2|TRBD1|TRBJ2-1
TGTGCCAGCATGGACAGGGAAAGCCACAATGAGCAGTTCTTC
CASMDRESHNEQFF
>NA|TRBV30|NA|TRBJ1-4
TGTGCCTGGAAGTCACAGGGAGGTTTTGAACTGTTTTTT
CAWKSQGGFELFF
>NA|TRBV7-2|TRBD1|TRBJ2-1
TGTGCCAGCAGTAGAACAGGGGGCGCGCCCTACAATGAGCAGTTCTTC
CASSRTGGAPYNEQFF
>NA|TRBV30|TRBD1|TRBJ2-3
TGTGCCTGGAGTTTCCCGGGACAGTGGGCAGATACGCAGTATTTT
CAWSFPGQWADTQYF
>few|TRBV29-1|TRBD1|TRBJ2-5
TGCAGCGTTGTGACAGGGGGCTCTGAGGAGACCCAGTACTTC
CSVVTGGSEETQYF
>once|TRBV29-1|NA|TRBJ2-5
TGCAGCGTTAGGGGACCGGGGCAAGAGACCCAGTACTTC
CSVRGPGQETQYF
>NA|TRBV7-7|TRBD2|TRBJ2-2
TGTGCCAGCAGCTCGACTAGCGGGGAATCCACCGGGGAGCTGTTTTTT
CASSSTSGESTGELFF
>NA|TRBV27|TRBD2|TRBJ2-5
TGTGCCTGGGCGGGGGTGGAGACCCAGTACTTC
CAWAGVETQYF
>few|TRBV7-9|NA|TRBJ2-3
TGTGCCAGCAGCTTAGGGGTCAGGCGCCTAAGCACAGATACGCAGTATTTT
CASSLGVRRLSTDTQYF
>NA|TRBV30|TRBD1|TRBJ1-6
TGTGCCTGGATCCGTGGACAGGGCGATCATTCACCCCTCCACTTT
CAWIRGQGDHSPLHF